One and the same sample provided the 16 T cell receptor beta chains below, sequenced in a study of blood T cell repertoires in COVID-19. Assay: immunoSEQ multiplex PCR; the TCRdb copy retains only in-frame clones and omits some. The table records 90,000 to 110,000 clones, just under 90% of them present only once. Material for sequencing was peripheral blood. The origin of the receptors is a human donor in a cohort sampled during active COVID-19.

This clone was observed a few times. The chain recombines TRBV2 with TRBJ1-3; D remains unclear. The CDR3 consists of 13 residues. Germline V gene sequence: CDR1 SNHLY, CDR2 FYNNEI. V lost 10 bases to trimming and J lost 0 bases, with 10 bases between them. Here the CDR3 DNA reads TGTGCCACCTGGCAGTACTCTGGAAACACCATATATTTT. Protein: CATWQYSGNTIYF.

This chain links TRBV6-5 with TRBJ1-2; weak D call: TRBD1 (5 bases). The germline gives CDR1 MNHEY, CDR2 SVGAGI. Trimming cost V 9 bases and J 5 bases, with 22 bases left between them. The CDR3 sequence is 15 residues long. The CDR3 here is CASTQRGGIRYGYTF. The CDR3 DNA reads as TGTGCCAGTACACAACGCGGGGGGATTCGGTATGGCTACACCTTC.

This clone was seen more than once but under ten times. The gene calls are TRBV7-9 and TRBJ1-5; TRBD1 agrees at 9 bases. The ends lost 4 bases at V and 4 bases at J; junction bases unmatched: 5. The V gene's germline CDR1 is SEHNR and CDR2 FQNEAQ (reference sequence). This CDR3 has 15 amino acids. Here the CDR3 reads CASSSDRGTNQPQHF. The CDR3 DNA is TGTGCCAGCAGCTCGGACAGGGGAACTAATCAGCCCCAGCATTTT.

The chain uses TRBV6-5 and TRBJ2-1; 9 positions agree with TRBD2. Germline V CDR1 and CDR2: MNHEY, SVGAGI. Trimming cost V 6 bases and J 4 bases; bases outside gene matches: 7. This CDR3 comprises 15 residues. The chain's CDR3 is CASRLLAGVYNEQFF. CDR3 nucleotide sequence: TGTGCCAGCAGACTATTAGCGGGAGTTTACAATGAGCAGTTCTTC.

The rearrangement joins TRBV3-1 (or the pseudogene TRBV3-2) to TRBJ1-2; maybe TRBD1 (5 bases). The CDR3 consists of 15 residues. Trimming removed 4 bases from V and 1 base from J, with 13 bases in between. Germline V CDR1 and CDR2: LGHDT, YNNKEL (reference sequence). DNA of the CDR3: TGTGCCAGCAGCCCTTTAAGGCAGGGTAACTATGGCTACACCTTC. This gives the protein CASSPLRQGNYGYTF.

The CDR3 nucleotides are TGTGCCAGCAGCGCGCCGGGACAGGGACTGAACACTGAAGCTTTCTTT. It codes for CASSAPGQGLNTEAFF. The chain joins TRBV5-6 to TRBJ1-1, with 9 bases that match TRBD1. The germline V gene has CDR1 SGHDT and CDR2 YYEEEE. The trim removed 4 bases at V and 0 bases at J, leaving 7 bases unmatched. The length of the CDR3 is 16 residues. The full variable domain, completed using reference TRBV5-6 and TRBJ1-1, is DAGVTQSPTHLIKTRGQQVTLRCSPKSGHDTVSWYQQALGQGPQFIFQYYEEEERQRGNFPDRFSGHQFPNYSSELNVNALLLGDSALYLCASSAPGQGLNTEAFFGQGTRLTVV.

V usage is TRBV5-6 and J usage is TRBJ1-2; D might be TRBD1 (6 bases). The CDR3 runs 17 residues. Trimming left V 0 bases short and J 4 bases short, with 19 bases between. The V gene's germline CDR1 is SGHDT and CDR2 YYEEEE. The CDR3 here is CASSLGGYLNRVYGYTF. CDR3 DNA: TGTGCCAGCAGCTTGGGTGGCTACCTCAACAGGGTCTATGGCTACACCTTC.

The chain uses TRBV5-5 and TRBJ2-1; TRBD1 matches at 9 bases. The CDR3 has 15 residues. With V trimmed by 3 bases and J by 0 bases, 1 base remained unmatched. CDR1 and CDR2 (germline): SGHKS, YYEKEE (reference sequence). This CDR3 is CASSWGQGSYNEQFF. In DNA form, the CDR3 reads TGTGCCAGCAGCTGGGGACAGGGCTCCTACAATGAGCAGTTCTTC.

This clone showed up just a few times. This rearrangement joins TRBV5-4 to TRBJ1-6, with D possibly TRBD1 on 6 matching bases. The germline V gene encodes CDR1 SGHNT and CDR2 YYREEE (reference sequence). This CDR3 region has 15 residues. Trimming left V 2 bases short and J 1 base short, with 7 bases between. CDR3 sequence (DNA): TGTGCCAGCAGCTTTCAGGGGTCCTATAATTCACCCCTCCACTTT. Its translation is CASSFQGSYNSPLHF.

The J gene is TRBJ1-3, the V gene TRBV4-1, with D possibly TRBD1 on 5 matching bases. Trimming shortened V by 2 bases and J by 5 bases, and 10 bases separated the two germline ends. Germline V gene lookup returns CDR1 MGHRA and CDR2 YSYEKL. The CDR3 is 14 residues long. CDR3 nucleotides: TGCGCCAGCAGCCAACCGACAGAAAGAAACACCATATATTTT. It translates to CASSQPTERNTIYF.

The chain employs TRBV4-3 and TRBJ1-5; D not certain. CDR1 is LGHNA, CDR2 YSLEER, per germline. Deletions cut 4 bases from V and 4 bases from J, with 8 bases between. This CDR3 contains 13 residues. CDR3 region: CASSPDRNQPQHF. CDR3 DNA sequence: TGCGCCAGCAGCCCAGACCGGAATCAGCCCCAGCATTTT.

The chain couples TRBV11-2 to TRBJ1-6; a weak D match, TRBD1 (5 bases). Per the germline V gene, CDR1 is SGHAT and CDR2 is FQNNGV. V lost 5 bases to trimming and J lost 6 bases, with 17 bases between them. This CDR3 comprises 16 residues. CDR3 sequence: CASSPTSGTLNSPLHF. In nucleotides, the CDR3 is TGTGCCAGCAGCCCGACCTCCGGGACTCTTAATTCACCCCTCCACTTT.

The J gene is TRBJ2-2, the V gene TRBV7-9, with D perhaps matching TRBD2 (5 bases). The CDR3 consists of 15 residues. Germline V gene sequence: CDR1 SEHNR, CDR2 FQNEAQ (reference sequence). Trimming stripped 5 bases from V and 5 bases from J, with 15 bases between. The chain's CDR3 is CASSPTGMWTGELFF. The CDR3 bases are TGTGCCAGCAGCCCGACGGGGATGTGGACCGGGGAGCTGTTTTTT. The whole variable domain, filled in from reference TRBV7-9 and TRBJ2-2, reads DTGVSQNPRHKITKRGQNVTFRCDPISEHNRLYWYRQTLGQGPEFLTYFQNEAQLEKSRLLSDRFSAERPKGSFSTLEIQRTEQGDSAMYLCASSPTGMWTGELFFGEGSRLTVL.

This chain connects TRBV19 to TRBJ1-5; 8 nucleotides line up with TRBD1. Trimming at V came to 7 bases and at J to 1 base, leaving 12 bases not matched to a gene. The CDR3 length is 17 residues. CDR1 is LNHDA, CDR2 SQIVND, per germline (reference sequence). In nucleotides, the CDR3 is TGTGCCAGTACCGCCGCATACAGGGGGGTGAGCAATCAGCCCCAGCATTTT. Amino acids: CASTAAYRGVSNQPQHF.

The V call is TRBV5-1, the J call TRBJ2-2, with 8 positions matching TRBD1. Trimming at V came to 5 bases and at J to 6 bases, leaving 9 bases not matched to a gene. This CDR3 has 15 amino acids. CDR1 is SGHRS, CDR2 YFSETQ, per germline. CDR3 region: CASSALQGAPGELFF. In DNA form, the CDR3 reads TGCGCCAGCAGTGCCCTCCAGGGGGCCCCCGGGGAGCTGTTTTTT.

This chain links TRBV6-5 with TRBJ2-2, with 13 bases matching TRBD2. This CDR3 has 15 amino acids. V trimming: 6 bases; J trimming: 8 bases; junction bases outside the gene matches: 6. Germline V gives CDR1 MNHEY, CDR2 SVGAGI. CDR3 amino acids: CASSIGLAGAGELFF. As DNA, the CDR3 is TGTGCCAGCAGCATAGGACTAGCGGGAGCTGGGGAGCTGTTTTTT.